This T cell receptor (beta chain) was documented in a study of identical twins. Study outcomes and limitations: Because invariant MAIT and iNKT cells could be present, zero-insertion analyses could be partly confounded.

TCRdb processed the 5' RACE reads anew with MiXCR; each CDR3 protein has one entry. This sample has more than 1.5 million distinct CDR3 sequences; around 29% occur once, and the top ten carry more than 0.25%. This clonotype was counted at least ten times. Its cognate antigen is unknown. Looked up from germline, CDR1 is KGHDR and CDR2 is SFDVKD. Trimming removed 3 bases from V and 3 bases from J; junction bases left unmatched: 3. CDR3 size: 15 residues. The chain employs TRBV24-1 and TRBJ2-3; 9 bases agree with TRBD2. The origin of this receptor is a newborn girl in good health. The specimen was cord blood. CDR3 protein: CATSDTSGRTDTQYF. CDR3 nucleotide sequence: TGTGCCACCAGTGATACCAGCGGGAGGACAGATACGCAGTATTTT.